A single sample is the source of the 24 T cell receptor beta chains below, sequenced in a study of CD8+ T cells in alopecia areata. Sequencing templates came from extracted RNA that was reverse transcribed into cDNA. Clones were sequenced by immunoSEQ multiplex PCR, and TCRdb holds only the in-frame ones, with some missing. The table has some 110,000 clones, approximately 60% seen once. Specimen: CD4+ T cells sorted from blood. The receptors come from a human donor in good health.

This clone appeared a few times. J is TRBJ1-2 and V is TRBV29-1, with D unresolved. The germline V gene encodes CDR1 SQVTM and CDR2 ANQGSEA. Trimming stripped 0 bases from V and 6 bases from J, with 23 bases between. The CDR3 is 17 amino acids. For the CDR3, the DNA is TGCAGCGTTGAAGACTCCACACTACTCTCAAAGTCGCATGGCTACACCTTC. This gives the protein CSVEDSTLLSKSHGYTF.

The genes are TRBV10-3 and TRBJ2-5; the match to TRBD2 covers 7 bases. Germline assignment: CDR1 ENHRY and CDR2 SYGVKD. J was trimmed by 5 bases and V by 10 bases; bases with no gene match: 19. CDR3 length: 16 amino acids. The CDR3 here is CATGEGLNVARETQYF. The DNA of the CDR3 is TGTGCCACCGGGGAGGGGCTAAATGTCGCAAGGGAGACCCAGTACTTC.

The CDR3 here is CASSVTASSGGQETQYF. Written as DNA, the CDR3 is TGTGCCAGCAGCGTAACAGCGTCTAGCGGGGGTCAAGAGACCCAGTACTTC. V usage is TRBV9 and J usage is TRBJ2-5; TRBD2 agrees at 10 bases. Germline V gene data show CDR1 as SGDLS and CDR2 as YYNGEE. The trim removed 1 base at V and 2 bases at J, leaving 8 bases unmatched. The CDR3 covers 17 residues.

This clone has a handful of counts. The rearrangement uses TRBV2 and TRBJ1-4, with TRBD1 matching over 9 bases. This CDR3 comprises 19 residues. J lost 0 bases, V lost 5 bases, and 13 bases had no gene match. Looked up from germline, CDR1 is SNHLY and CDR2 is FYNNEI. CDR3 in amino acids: CASSHRTGAIFATNEKLFF. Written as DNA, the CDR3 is TGTGCCAGCAGTCATCGGACAGGGGCCATTTTTGCAACTAATGAAAAACTGTTTTTT.

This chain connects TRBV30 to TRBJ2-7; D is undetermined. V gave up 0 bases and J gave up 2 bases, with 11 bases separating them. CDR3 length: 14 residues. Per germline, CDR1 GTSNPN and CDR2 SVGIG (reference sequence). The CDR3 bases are TGTGCCTGGAGTGTAAAGGCAGGAACCTACGAGCAGTACTTC. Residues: CAWSVKAGTYEQYF.

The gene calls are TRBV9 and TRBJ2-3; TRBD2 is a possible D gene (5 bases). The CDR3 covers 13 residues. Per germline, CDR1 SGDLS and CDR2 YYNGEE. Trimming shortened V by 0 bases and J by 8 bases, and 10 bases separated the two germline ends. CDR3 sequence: CASSVDLAGTQYF. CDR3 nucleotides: TGTGCCAGCAGCGTAGATTTGGCGGGTACGCAGTATTTT.

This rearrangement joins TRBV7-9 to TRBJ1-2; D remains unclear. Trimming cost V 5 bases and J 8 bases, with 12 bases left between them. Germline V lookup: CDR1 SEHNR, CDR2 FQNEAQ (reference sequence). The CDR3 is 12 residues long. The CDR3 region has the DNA TGTGCCAGCAGCCGTGACGGTGCGGGCTACACCTTC. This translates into CASSRDGAGYTF.

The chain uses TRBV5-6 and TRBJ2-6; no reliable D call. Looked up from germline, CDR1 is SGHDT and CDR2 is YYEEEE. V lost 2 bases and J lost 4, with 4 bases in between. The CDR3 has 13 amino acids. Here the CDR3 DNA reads TGTGCCAGCAGCTTTTGGGGGGCCAACGTCCTGACTTTC. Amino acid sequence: CASSFWGANVLTF.

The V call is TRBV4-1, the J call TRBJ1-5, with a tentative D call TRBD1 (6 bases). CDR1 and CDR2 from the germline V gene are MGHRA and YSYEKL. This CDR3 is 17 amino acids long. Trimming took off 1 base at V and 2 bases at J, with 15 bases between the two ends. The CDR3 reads CASSQGVFNRGNQPQHF. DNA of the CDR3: TGCGCCAGCAGCCAAGGGGTATTTAACAGGGGCAATCAGCCCCAGCATTTT.

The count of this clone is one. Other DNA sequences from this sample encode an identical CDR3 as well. The CDR3 nucleotides read TGTGCCTGGAGTGTACGGGGGTATGGCTACACCTTC. Translating it yields CAWSVRGYGYTF. This sequence joins TRBV30 and TRBJ1-2, with D perhaps matching TRBD1 (5 bases). V was shortened by 0 bases and J by 5 bases, with 7 bases between the two germline ends. The germline V gene encodes CDR1 GTSNPN and CDR2 SVGIG (reference sequence). CDR3 size: 12 residues.

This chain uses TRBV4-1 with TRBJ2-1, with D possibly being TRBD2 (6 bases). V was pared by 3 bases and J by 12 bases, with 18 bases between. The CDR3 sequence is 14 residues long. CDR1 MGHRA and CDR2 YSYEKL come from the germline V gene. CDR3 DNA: TGCGCCAGCAGCCAGCCGAGGGACTCCCCGCGGCAGTTCTTC. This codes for CASSQPRDSPRQFF.

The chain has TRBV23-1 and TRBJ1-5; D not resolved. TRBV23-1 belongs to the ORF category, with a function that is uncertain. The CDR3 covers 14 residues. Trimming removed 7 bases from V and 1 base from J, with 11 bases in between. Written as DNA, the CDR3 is TGCGCCAGCACCCTCGGTGAGAGCAATCAGCCCCAGCATTTT. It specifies CASTLGESNQPQHF.

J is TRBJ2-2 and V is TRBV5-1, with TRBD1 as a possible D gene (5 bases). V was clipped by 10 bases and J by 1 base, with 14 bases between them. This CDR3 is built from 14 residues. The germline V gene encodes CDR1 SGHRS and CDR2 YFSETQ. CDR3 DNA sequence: TGCGCCTCACAGGAGACATTGAACACCGGGGAGCTGTTTTTT. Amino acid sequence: CASQETLNTGELFF.

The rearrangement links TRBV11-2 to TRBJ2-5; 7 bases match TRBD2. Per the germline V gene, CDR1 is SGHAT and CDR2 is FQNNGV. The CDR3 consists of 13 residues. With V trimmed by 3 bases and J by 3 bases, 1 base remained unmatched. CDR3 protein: CASSFGGEETQYF. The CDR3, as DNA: TGTGCCAGCAGCTTTGGGGGGGAAGAGACCCAGTACTTC.

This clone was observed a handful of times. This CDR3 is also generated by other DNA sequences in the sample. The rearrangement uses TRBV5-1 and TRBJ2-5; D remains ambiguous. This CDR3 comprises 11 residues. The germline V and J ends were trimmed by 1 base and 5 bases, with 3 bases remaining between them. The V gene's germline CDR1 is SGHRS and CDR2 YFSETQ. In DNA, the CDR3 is TGCGCCAGCAGCTTGACGGAGACCCAGTACTTC. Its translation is CASSLTETQYF. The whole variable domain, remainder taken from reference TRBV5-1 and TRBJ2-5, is KAGVTQTPRYLIKTRGQQVTLSCSPISGHRSVSWYQQTPGQGLQFLFEYFSETQRNKGNFPGRFSGRQFSNSRSEMNVSTLELGDSALYLCASSLTETQYFGPGTRLLVL.

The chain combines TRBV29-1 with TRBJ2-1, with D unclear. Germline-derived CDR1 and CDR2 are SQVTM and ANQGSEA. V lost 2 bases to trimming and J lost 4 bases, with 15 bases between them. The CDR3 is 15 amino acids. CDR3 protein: CSVEFRTQQYNEQFF. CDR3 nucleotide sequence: TGCAGCGTTGAATTCCGGACGCAACAATACAATGAGCAGTTCTTC.

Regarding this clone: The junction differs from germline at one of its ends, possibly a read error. Here the CDR3 reads CAGRASMSTGYTF. The CDR3 DNA follows: TGTGCCGGGAGGGCTTCTATGTCGACTGGCTACACCTTC. J is TRBJ1-2 and V is TRBV30; no clear D. This CDR3 comprises 13 residues. Germline V CDR1 and CDR2: GTSNPN, SVGIG (reference sequence).

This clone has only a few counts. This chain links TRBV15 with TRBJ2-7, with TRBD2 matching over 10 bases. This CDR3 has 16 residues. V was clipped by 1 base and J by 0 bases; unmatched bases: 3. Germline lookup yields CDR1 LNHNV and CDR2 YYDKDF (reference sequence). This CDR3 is CATSRGSGGHSYEQYF. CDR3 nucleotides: TGTGCCACCAGCAGAGGTAGCGGGGGGCACTCCTACGAGCAGTACTTC.

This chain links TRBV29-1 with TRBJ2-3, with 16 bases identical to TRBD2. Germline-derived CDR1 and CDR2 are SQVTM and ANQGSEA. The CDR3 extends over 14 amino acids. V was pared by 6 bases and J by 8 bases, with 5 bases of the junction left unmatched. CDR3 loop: CSVAGTSGGGTQYF. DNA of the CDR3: TGCAGCGTAGCCGGGACTAGCGGGGGGGGTACGCAGTATTTT.

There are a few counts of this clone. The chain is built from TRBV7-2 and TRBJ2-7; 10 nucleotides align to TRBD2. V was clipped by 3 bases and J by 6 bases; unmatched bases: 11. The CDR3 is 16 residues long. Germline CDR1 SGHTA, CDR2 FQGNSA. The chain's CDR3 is CASSFAAGGRAGEQYF. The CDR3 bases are TGTGCCAGCAGCTTCGCAGCGGGGGGGCGAGCGGGCGAGCAGTACTTC.

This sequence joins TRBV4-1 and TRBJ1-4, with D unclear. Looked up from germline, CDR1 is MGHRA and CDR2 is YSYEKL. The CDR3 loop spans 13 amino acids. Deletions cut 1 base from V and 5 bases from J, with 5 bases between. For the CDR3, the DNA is TGCGCCAGCAGCCAAGTACGAAATGAAAAACTGTTTTTT. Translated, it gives CASSQVRNEKLFF.

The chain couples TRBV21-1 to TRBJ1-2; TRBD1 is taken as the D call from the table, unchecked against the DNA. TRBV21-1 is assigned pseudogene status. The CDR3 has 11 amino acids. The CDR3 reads CARQGAQGYTF. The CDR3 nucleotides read TGTGCCAGACAGGGGGCACAGGGCTACACCTTC.

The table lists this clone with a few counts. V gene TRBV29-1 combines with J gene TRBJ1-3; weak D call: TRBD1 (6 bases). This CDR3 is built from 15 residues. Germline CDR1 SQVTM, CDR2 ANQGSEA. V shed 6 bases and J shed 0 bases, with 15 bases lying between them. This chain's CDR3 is CSVGGALNSGNTIYF. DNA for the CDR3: TGCAGCGTGGGGGGCGCGCTGAACTCTGGAAACACCATATATTTT.

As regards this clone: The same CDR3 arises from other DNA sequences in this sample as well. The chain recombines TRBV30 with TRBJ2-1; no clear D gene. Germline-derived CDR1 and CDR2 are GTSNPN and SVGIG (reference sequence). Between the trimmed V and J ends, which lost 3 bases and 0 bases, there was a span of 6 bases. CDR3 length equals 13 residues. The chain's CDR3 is CAWSSSSYNEQFF. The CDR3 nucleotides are TGTGCCTGGAGCTCGAGCTCCTACAATGAGCAGTTCTTC.